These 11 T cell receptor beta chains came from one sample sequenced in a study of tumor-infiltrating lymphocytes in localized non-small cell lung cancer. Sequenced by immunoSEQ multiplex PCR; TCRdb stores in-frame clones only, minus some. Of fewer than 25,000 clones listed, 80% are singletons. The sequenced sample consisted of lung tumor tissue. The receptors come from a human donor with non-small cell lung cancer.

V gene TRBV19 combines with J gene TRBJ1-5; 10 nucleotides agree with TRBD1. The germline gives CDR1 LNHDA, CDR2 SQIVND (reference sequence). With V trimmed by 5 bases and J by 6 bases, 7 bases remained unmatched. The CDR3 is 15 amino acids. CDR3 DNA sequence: TGTGCCAGTAGTGGGTCGACAGGGGGCATTCAGCCCCAGCATTTT. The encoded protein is CASSGSTGGIQPQHF.

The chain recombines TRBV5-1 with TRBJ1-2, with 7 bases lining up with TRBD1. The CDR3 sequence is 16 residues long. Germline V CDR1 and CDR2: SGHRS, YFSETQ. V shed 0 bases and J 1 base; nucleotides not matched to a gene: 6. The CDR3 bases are TGCGCCAGCAGCTTGGCCCGACAGGGCGATAACTATGGCTACACCTTC. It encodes CASSLARQGDNYGYTF. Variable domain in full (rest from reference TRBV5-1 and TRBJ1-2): KAGVTQTPRYLIKTRGQQVTLSCSPISGHRSVSWYQQTPGQGLQFLFEYFSETQRNKGNFPGRFSGRQFSNSRSEMNVSTLELGDSALYLCASSLARQGDNYGYTFGSGTRLTVV.

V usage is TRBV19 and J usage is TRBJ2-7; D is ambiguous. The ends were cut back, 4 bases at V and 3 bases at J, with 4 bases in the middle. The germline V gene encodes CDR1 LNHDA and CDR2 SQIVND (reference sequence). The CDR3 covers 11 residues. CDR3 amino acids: CASSTGYEQYF. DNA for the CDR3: TGTGCCAGTAGTACAGGCTACGAGCAGTACTTC.

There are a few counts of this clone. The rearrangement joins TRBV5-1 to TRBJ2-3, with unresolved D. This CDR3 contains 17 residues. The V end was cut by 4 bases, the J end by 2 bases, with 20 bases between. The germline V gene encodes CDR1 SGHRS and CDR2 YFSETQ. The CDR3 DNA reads TGCGCCAGCAGCCTGACCGGCGGCAATTTCCTCACAGATACGCAGTATTTT. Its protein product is CASSLTGGNFLTDTQYF.

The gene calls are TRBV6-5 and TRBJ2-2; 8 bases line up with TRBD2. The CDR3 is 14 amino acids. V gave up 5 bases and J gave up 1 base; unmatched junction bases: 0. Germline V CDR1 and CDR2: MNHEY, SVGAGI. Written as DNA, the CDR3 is TGTGCCAGCAGTACTAGCGGGAACACCGGGGAGCTGTTTTTT. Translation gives CASSTSGNTGELFF.

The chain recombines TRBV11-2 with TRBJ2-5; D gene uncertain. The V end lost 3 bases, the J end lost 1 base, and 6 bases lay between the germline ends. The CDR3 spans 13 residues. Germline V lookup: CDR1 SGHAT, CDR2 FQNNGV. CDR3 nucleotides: TGTGCCAGCAGCTTCGAGGCCCAAGAGACCCAGTACTTC. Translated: CASSFEAQETQYF.

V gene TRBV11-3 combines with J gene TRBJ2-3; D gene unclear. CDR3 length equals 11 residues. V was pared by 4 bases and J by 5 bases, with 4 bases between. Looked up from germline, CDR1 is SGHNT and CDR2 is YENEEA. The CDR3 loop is CASSSGDTQYF. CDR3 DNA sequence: TGTGCCAGCAGCTCAGGAGATACGCAGTATTTT.

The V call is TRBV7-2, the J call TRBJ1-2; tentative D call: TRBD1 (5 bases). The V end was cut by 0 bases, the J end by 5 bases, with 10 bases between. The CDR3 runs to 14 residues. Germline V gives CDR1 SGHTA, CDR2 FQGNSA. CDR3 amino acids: CASSLAGDFYGYTF. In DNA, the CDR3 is TGTGCCAGCAGCTTAGCGGGGGACTTTTATGGCTACACCTTC. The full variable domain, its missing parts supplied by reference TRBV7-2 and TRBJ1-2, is GAGVSQSPSNKVTEKGKDVELRCDPISGHTALYWYRQSLGQGLEFLIYFQGNSAPDKSGLPSDRFSAERTGGSVSTLTIQRTQQEDSAVYLCASSLAGDFYGYTFGSGTRLTVV.

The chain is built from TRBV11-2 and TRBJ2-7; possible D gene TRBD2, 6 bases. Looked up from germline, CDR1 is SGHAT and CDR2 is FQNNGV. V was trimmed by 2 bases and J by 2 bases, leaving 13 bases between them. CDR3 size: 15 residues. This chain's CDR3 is CASSLSPGGAYEQYF. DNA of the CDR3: TGTGCCAGCAGCTTATCTCCCGGGGGAGCCTACGAGCAGTACTTC. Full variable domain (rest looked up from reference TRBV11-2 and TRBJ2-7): EAGVAQSPRYKIIEKRQSVAFWCNPISGHATLYWYQQILGQGPKLLIQFQNNGVVDDSQLPKDRFSAERLKGVDSTLKIQPAKLEDSAVYLCASSLSPGGAYEQYFGPGTRLTVT.

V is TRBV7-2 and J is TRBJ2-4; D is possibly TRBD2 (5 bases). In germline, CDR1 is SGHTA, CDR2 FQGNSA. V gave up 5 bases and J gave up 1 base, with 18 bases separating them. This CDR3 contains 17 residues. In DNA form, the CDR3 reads TGTGCCAGCAGCGACTATGGGAGCGCCCCCGCCAAAAACATTCAGTACTTC. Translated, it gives CASSDYGSAPAKNIQYF.

The DNA of the CDR3 is TGTGCCAGCAGCTTAGAGGGGGGTGCGGGTTGGAGCTCCTACGAGCAGTACTTC. Encoded protein: CASSLEGGAGWSSYEQYF. This chain links TRBV7-2 with TRBJ2-7; D is tentatively TRBD1 or TRBD2 (6 bases each). Germline CDR1 reads SGHTA; CDR2 reads FQGNSA. Trimming shortened V by 1 base and J by 0 bases, and 19 bases separated the two germline ends. The CDR3 runs to 18 residues.